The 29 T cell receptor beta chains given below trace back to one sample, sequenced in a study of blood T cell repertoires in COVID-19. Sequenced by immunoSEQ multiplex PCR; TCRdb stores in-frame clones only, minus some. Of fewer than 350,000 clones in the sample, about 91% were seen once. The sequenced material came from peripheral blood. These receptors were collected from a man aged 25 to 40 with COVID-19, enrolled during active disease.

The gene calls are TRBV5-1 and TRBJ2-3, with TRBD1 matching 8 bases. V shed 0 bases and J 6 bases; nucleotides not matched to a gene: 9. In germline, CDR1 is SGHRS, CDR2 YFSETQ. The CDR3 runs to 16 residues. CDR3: CASSLGTGFPVDTQYF. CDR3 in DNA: TGCGCCAGCAGCTTGGGGACAGGGTTTCCGGTGGATACGCAGTATTTT.

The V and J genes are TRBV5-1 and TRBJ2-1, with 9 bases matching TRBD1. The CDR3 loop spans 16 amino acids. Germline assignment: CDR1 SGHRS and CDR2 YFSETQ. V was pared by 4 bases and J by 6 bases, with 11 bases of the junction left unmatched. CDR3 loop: CASSPPGVTGGNEQFF. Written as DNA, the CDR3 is TGCGCCAGCAGCCCCCCTGGGGTGACAGGGGGCAATGAGCAGTTCTTC.

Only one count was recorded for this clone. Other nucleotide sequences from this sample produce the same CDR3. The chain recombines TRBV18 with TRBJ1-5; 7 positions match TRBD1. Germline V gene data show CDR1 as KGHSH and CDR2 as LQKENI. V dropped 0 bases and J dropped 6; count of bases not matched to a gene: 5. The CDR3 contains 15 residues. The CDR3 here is CASSPPGGAGQPQHF. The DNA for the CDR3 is TGTGCCAGCTCACCACCAGGGGGCGCGGGTCAGCCCCAGCATTTT.

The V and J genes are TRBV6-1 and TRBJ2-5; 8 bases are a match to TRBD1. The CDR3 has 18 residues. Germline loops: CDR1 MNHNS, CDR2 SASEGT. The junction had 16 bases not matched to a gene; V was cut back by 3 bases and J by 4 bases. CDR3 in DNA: TGTGCCAGCAGTGATTTTTTCCCGGGACAGGACGCCCTAGAGACCCAGTACTTC. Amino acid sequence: CASSDFFPGQDALETQYF.

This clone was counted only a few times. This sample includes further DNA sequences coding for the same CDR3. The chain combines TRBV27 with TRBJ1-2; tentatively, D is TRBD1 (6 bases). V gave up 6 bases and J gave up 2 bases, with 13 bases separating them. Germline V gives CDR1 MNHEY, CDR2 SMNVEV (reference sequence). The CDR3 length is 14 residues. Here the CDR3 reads CASSPDRLNYGYTF. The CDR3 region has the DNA TGTGCCAGCAGCCCAGACAGGTTAAACTATGGCTACACCTTC.

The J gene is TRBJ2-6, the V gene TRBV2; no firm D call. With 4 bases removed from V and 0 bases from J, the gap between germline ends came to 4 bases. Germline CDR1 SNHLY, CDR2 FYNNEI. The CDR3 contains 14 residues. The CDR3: CASSAISGANVLTF. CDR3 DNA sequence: TGTGCCAGCAGTGCCATCTCTGGGGCCAACGTCCTGACTTTC.

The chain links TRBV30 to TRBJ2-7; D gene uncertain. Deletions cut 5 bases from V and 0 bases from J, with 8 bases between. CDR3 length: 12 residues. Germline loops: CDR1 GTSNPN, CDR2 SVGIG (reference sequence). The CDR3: CAWGSSSYEQYF. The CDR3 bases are TGTGCCTGGGGGTCTAGCTCCTACGAGCAGTACTTC.

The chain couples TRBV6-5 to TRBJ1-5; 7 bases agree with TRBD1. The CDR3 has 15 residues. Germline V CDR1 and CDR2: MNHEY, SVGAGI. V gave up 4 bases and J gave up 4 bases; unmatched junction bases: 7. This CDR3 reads CASSWQGVGNQPQHF. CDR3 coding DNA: TGTGCCAGCAGTTGGCAGGGGGTTGGTAATCAGCCCCAGCATTTT.

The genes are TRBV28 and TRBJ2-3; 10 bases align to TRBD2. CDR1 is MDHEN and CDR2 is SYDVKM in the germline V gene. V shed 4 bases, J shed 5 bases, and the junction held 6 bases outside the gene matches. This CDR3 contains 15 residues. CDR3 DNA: TGTGCCAGCAGTTCAGCGGGAGGGCGGGTAGATACGCAGTATTTT. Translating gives CASSSAGGRVDTQYF. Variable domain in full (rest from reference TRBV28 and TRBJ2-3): DVKVTQSSRYLVKRTGEKVFLECVQDMDHENMFWYRQDPGLGLRLIYFSYDVKMKEKGDIPEGYSVSREKKERFSLILESASTNQTSMYLCASSSAGGRVDTQYFGPGTRLTVL.

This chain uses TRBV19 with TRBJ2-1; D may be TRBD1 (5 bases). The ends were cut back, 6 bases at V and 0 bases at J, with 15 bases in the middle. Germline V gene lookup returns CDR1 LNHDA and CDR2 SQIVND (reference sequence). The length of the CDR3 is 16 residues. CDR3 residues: CASRWQGDSSYNEQFF. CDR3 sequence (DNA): TGTGCCAGTAGATGGCAGGGCGATAGCTCCTACAATGAGCAGTTCTTC.

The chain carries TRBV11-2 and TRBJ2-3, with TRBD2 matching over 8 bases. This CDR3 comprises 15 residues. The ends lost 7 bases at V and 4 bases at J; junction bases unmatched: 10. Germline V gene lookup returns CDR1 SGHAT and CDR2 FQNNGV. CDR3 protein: CASTDWRGDPDTQYF. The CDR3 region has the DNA TGTGCCAGCACCGACTGGCGGGGGGATCCAGATACGCAGTATTTT.

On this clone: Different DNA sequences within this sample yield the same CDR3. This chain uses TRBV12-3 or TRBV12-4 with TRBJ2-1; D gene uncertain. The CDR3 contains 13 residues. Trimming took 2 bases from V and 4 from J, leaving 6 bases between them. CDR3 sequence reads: CASSLREYNEQFF. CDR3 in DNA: TGTGCCAGCAGTTTACGAGAATACAATGAGCAGTTCTTC.

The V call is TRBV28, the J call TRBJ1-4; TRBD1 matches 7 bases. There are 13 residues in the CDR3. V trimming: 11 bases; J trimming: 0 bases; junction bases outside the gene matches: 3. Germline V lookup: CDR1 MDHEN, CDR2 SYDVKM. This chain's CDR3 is CAGQGATNEKLFF. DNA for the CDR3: TGTGCCGGCCAGGGGGCAACTAATGAAAAACTGTTTTTT.

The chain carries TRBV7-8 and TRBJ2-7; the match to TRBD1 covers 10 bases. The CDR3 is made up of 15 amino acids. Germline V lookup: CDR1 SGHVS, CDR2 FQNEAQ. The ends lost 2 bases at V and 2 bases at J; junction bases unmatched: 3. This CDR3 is CASSLRQGATYEQYF. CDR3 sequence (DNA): TGTGCCAGCAGCTTACGACAGGGGGCTACCTACGAGCAGTACTTC.

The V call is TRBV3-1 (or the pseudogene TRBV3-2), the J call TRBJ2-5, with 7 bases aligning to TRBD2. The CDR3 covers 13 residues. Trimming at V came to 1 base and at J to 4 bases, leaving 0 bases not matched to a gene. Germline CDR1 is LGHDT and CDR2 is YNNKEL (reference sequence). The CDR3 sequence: CASSQGGGETQYF. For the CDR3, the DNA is TGTGCCAGCAGCCAAGGGGGGGGAGAGACCCAGTACTTC.

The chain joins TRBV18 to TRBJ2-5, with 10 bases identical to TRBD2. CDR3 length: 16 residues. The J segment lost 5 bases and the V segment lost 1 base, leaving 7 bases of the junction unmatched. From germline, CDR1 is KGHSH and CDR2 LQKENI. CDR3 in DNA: TGTGCCAGCTCACCACGGAGCGGGAGGGCCGAGGAGACCCAGTACTTC. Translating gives CASSPRSGRAEETQYF.

In DNA, the CDR3 is TGTGCCAGTAGAGGAGGGAGCTCCTATAATTCACCCCTCCACTTT. Its protein product is CASRGGSSYNSPLHF. The chain combines TRBV19 with TRBJ1-6, with D unclear. V lost 6 bases, J lost 0 bases, and 9 bases lay in between. The CDR3 length is 15 residues. Looked up from germline, CDR1 is LNHDA and CDR2 is SQIVND (reference sequence).

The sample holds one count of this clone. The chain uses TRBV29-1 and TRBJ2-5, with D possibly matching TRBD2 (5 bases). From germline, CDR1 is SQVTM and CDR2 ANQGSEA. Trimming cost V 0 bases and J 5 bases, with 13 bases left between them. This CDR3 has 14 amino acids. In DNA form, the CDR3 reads TGCAGCGTTGAAGATGCGGTGAGGGAGGAGACCCAGTACTTC. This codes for CSVEDAVREETQYF.

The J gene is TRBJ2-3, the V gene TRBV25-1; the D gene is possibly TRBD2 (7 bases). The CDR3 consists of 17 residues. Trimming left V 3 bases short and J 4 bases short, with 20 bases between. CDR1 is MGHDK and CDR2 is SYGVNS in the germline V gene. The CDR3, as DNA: TGTGCCAGCAGTGACCCCCCGGGTGGGGGGGCTGCAGATACGCAGTATTTT. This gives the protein CASSDPPGGGAADTQYF.

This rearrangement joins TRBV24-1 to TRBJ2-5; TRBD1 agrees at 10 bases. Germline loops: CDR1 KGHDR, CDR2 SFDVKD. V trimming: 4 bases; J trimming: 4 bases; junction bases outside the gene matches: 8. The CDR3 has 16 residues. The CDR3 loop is CATSEGTGEVTETQYF. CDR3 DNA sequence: TGTGCCACCAGTGAGGGGACAGGGGAAGTAACAGAGACCCAGTACTTC.

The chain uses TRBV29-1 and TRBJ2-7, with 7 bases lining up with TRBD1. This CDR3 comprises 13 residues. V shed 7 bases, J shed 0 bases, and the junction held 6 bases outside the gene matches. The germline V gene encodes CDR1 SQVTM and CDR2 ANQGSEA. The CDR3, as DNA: TGCAGCGCAGGGACAGTCTCCTCCTACGAGCAGTACTTC. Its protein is CSAGTVSSYEQYF.

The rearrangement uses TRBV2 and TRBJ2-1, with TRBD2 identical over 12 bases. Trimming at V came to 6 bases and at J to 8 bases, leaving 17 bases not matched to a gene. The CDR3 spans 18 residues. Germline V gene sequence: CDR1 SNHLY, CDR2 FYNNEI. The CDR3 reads CASSLGVTTSGRPHEQFF. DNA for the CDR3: TGTGCCAGCAGCCTAGGGGTAACTACTAGCGGGAGGCCCCATGAGCAGTTCTTC.

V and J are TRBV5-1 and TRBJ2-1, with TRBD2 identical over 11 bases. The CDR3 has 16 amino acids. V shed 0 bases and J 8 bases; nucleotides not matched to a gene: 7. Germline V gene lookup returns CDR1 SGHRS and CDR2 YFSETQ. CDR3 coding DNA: TGCGCCAGCAGCTTGGAAACTAGCGGGAGACAAGATGAGCAGTTCTTC. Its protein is CASSLETSGRQDEQFF.

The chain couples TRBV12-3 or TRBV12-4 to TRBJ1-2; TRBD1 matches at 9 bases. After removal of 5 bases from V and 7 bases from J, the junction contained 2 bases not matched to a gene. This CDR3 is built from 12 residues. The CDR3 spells CASSGTGFGYTF. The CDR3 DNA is TGTGCCAGCAGTGGGACAGGGTTTGGCTACACCTTC.

This CDR3 reads CASSLAGTGTHEQYF. CDR3 sequence (DNA): TGTGCCAGCAGTTTGGCCGGGACAGGGACCCACGAGCAGTACTTC. The genes are TRBV28 and TRBJ2-7; 9 bases line up with TRBD1. J gave up 5 bases and V 3 bases, and 8 bases lay outside the gene matches. The CDR3 length is 15 residues. The germline CDR1 and CDR2 sequences are MDHEN and SYDVKM.

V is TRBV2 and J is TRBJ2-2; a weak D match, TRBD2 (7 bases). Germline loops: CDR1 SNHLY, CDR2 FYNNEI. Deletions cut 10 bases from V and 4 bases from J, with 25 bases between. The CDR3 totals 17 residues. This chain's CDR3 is CAIGLGGGSTSTGELFF. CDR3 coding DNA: TGTGCCATCGGACTGGGGGGCGGGAGTACGTCCACCGGGGAGCTGTTTTTT. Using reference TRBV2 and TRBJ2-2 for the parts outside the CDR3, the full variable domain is EPEVTQTPSHQVTQMGQEVILRCVPISNHLYFYWYRQILGQKVEFLVSFYNNEISEKSEIFDDQFSVERPDGSNFTLKIRSTKLEDSAMYFCAIGLGGGSTSTGELFFGEGSRLTVL.

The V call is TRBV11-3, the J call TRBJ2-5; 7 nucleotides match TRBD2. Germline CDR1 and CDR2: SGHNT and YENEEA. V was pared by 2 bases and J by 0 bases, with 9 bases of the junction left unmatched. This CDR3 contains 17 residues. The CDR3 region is CASSLNQGGRDQETQYF. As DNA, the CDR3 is TGTGCCAGCAGCTTAAATCAGGGAGGGAGGGACCAAGAGACCCAGTACTTC. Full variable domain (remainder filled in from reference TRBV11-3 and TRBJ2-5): EAGVVQSPRYKIIEKKQPVAFWCNPISGHNTLYWYLQNLGQGPELLIRYENEEAVDDSQLPKDRFSAERLKGVDSTLKIQPAELGDSAVYLCASSLNQGGRDQETQYFGPGTRLLVL.

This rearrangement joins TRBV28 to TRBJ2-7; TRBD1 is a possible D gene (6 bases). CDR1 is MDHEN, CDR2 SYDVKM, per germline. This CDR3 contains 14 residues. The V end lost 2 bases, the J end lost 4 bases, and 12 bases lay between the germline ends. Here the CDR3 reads CASSLTPQGYEQYF. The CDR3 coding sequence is TGTGCCAGCAGTTTAACGCCCCAGGGGTACGAGCAGTACTTC.

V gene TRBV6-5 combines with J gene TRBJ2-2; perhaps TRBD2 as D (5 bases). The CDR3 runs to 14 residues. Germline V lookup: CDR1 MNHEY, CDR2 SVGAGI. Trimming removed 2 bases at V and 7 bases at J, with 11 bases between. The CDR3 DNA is TGTGCCAGCAGTTACGAGAGGGCCTTCGGGGAGCTGTTTTTT. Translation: CASSYERAFGELFF.